One and the same sample provided the 28 T cell receptor beta chains below, sequenced in a study of T cells in Graves' hyperthyroidism and ophthalmopathy. From RNA transcripts, TCR beta CDR3 regions were amplified. HTBI primers were used for first-round RT-PCR of the TCR CDR3. TCRdb itself ran the multiplex PCR reads through MiXCR, one entry per CDR3 protein. The repertoire holds approximately 300,000 distinct CDR3 sequences, with roughly 15% as singletons. The sequencing sample was made of blood. All receptors derive from a man aged 25-40 years with Graves' hyperthyroidism.

This clonotype has at least ten counts. The chain employs TRBV7-2 and TRBJ1-2, with D perhaps matching TRBD1 (5 bases). Germline V gene lookup returns CDR1 SGHTA and CDR2 FQGNSA. Trimming pared 5 bases from V and 5 bases from J, leaving 21 bases between. The length of the CDR3 is 16 residues. This chain's CDR3 is CASSPSSGKGWYGYTF. DNA for the CDR3: TGTGCCAGCAGCCCCTCATCGGGTAAGGGGTGGTATGGCTACACCTTC.

In regard to this clonotype: Sequence at one end of the junction differs from germline and may be a read error. The chain links TRBV20-1 to TRBJ1-1, with TRBD1 matching over 7 bases. CDR3 size: 16 residues. The V gene's germline CDR1 is DFQATT and CDR2 SNEGSKA (reference sequence). In DNA, the CDR3 is TGCAGTGCCAGTGCGACAGGGAGAGGAGGGTACACTGCAGCTTTCTTT. The encoded protein is CSASATGRGGYTAAFF.

This clonotype was seen repeatedly, ten times or more. The chain recombines TRBV5-1 with TRBJ1-2; maybe TRBD1 (5 bases). Trimming shortened V by 0 bases and J by 1 base, and 16 bases separated the two germline ends. CDR1 and CDR2 from the germline V gene are SGHRS and YFSETQ. The CDR3 length is 17 residues. Here the CDR3 reads CASSLEQPDIDNYGYTF. In DNA, the CDR3 is TGCGCCAGCAGCTTGGAACAGCCGGACATCGATAACTATGGCTACACCTTC. The variable domain in full, completed from reference TRBV5-1 and TRBJ1-2, reads KAGVTQTPRYLIKTRGQQVTLSCSPISGHRSVSWYQQTPGQGLQFLFEYFSETQRNKGNFPGRFSGRQFSNSRSEMNVSTLELGDSALYLCASSLEQPDIDNYGYTFGSGTRLTVV.

This clonotype was detected many times. The chain carries TRBV12-3 or TRBV12-4 and TRBJ2-5; D is uncertain. Trimming stripped 3 bases from V and 5 bases from J, with 16 bases between. This CDR3 spans 15 amino acids. Here the CDR3 DNA reads TGTGCCAGCAGTTTGGAAGCTTGGCAGGCGGAGACCCAGTACTTC. Its translation is CASSLEAWQAETQYF.

CDR3 sequence reads: CASSTRAGELFF. The CDR3 DNA sequence: TGTGCCAGCAGCACAAGGGCCGGGGAGCTGTTTTTT. This chain connects TRBV11-1 to TRBJ2-2; D is unclear. V was clipped by 5 bases and J by 6 bases, with 7 bases between them. The germline V gene encodes CDR1 SGHAT and CDR2 FQDESV (reference sequence). The CDR3 loop spans 12 amino acids.

In this sample, this clonotype turned up a few times. Since a much larger clone is just one base distant, this may be a read error. J is TRBJ2-3 and V is TRBV30; D possibly corresponds to TRBD1 (5 bases). CDR3 size: 13 residues. Germline CDR1 and CDR2: GTSNPN and SVGIG (reference sequence). V dropped 2 bases and J dropped 4 bases, with 10 bases sitting between them. The CDR3 reads CAWSPQGADTQYF. In DNA form, the CDR3 reads TGTGCCTGGAGTCCTCAGGGTGCAGATACGCAGTATTTT.

The chain combines TRBV24-1 with TRBJ2-3; 12 bases agree with TRBD1. Germline assignment: CDR1 KGHDR and CDR2 SFDVKD. The CDR3 has 18 amino acids. V dropped 3 bases and J dropped 1; count of bases not matched to a gene: 7. The chain's CDR3 is CATSDPGQGASGTDTQYF. CDR3 bases: TGTGCCACCAGTGATCCGGGACAGGGGGCGTCCGGCACAGATACGCAGTATTTT.

The chain has TRBV4-1 and TRBJ2-2; 9 nucleotides line up with TRBD2. CDR3 size: 15 residues. V lost 3 bases and J lost 6; bases outside the gene matches: 5. The germline CDR1 and CDR2 sequences are MGHRA and YSYEKL. The CDR3 DNA is TGCGCCAGCAGCCAGATAGCGGGAGCTTCCGGGGAGCTGTTTTTT. Encoded protein: CASSQIAGASGELFF.

CDR3 sequence: CAWSVSRTFWGTIYF. The CDR3 DNA sequence: TGTGCCTGGAGTGTCTCCCGGACCTTCTGGGGCACCATATATTTT. V is TRBV30 and J is TRBJ1-3; D is ambiguous. Germline values: CDR1 GTSNPN, CDR2 SVGIG (reference sequence). V was shortened by 0 bases and J by 9 bases, with 18 bases between the two germline ends. This CDR3 comprises 15 residues.

This clonotype was counted many times. The V call is TRBV27, the J call TRBJ2-7; D unclear. The CDR3 contains 13 residues. Between the trimmed V and J ends, which lost 6 bases and 1 base, there was a span of 10 bases. Germline loops: CDR1 MNHEY, CDR2 SMNVEV (reference sequence). The CDR3 protein is CASRESGSYEQYF. The CDR3 DNA follows: TGTGCCAGCAGGGAGTCCGGATCCTACGAGCAGTACTTC.

This clonotype appeared many times. The J gene is TRBJ2-3, the V gene TRBV12-3 or TRBV12-4, with a tentative D call TRBD1 (5 bases). This CDR3 contains 14 residues. V was trimmed by 4 bases and J by 4 bases, leaving 12 bases between them. In DNA form, the CDR3 reads TGTGCCAGCAGTTGGGGCTATACGGCAGATACGCAGTATTTT. Translation: CASSWGYTADTQYF.

This clonotype was detected many times. The chain has TRBV20-1 and TRBJ1-1; no clear D. From germline, CDR1 is DFQATT and CDR2 SNEGSKA (reference sequence). The CDR3 consists of 15 residues. V was pared by 0 bases and J by 1 base, with 12 bases between. As DNA, the CDR3 is TGCAGTGCTAGAGATTCCAGACCGGAGAACACTGAAGCTTTCTTT. Translation gives CSARDSRPENTEAFF.

The chain links TRBV7-2 to TRBJ2-1, with 8 bases matching TRBD1. This CDR3 has 15 residues. CDR1 is SGHTA, CDR2 FQGNSA, per germline. V shed 7 bases and J 0 bases; nucleotides not matched to a gene: 5. In nucleotides, the CDR3 is TGTGCCAGCAACCGGACAGGGAACTCCTACAATGAGCAGTTCTTC. Its protein is CASNRTGNSYNEQFF.

This clonotype was picked up many times. This rearrangement joins TRBV2 to TRBJ1-3; maybe TRBD1 (6 bases). V lost 8 bases and J 1 base, leaving 21 bases between the germline ends. This CDR3 has 17 residues. Germline V gene lookup returns CDR1 SNHLY and CDR2 FYNNEI. CDR3 sequence reads: CASSFPTGHNSGNTIYF. The CDR3 DNA sequence: TGTGCCAGCTCATTCCCCACGGGACACAATTCTGGAAACACCATATATTTT.

The chain uses TRBV5-1 and TRBJ2-5, with 7 bases matching TRBD1. After removal of 0 bases from V and 5 bases from J, the junction contained 4 bases not matched to a gene. The CDR3 contains 14 residues. Germline CDR1 and CDR2: SGHRS and YFSETQ. In DNA form, the CDR3 reads TGCGCCAGCAGCTTGGGACAGGGAAAGGAGACCCAGTACTTC. Translated: CASSLGQGKETQYF.

There are many counts of this clonotype. The V and J genes are TRBV14 and TRBJ1-2; tentative D call: TRBD1 (5 bases). CDR1 is SGHDN, CDR2 FVKESK, per germline. The V and J ends lost 1 base and 4 bases respectively, with 10 bases between them. This CDR3 contains 14 residues. CDR3 protein: CASSQGRDVYGYTF. The DNA for the CDR3 is TGTGCCAGCAGCCAAGGACGGGACGTCTATGGCTACACCTTC.

The chain employs TRBV6-5 and TRBJ2-2; the D gene is possibly TRBD2 (6 bases). The germline CDR1 and CDR2 sequences are MNHEY and SVGAGI. This CDR3 region has 16 residues. V was shortened by 2 bases and J by 6 bases, with 16 bases between the two germline ends. The CDR3 DNA reads as TGTGCCAGCAGTTACCTCCCCTCTAGGGAGGCCGGGGAGCTGTTTTTT. Protein sequence: CASSYLPSREAGELFF.

At least ten counts were recorded for this clonotype. V is TRBV7-6 and J is TRBJ2-1, with 10 bases that match TRBD2. This CDR3 contains 17 residues. Germline V gives CDR1 SGHVS, CDR2 FNYEAQ. Losses at the gene ends were 3 bases for V and 6 bases for J; bases not matched to a gene: 11. The CDR3: CASSLASGSGGGNEQFF. The CDR3, as DNA: TGTGCCAGCAGCTTGGCTAGCGGGAGTGGCGGGGGCAATGAGCAGTTCTTC.

This clonotype was picked up many times. The chain uses TRBV11-3 and TRBJ1-3, with D possibly TRBD1 on 5 matching bases. CDR3 length: 14 residues. Trimming took off 5 bases at V and 1 base at J, with 9 bases between the two ends. The germline V gene encodes CDR1 SGHNT and CDR2 YENEEA. DNA for the CDR3: TGTGCCAGCAGCCAGGGTTTGTCTGGAAACACCATATATTTT. Translation gives CASSQGLSGNTIYF.

This clonotype was recorded at least ten times. This chain links TRBV18 with TRBJ2-5; D remains unclear. Germline V gene sequence: CDR1 KGHSH, CDR2 LQKENI. Trimming removed 1 base at V and 5 bases at J, with 11 bases between. The CDR3 has 14 amino acids. The chain's CDR3 is CASSPLSVRETQYF. The CDR3 region has the DNA TGTGCCAGCTCACCACTATCCGTACGGGAGACCCAGTACTTC.

This clonotype was detected many times. This chain connects TRBV29-1 to TRBJ2-1, with 14 bases aligning to TRBD2. The CDR3 is 17 amino acids. The V segment lost 4 bases and the J segment 2 bases; nucleotides outside the gene matches: 7. Germline V CDR1 and CDR2: SQVTM, ANQGSEA. CDR3 in DNA: TGCAGCGTTGTGACTAGCGGGAGGGCCGGAACCTACAATGAGCAGTTCTTC. As protein: CSVVTSGRAGTYNEQFF.

This clonotype came up many times. CDR3 coding DNA: TGTGCCAGCAGTGAACAAGCGGCAATCTTCACAGATACGCAGTATTTT. It translates to CASSEQAAIFTDTQYF. This chain connects TRBV2 to TRBJ2-3, with D perhaps TRBD2 (5 bases). Germline V gives CDR1 SNHLY, CDR2 FYNNEI. This CDR3 contains 16 residues. V was shortened by 2 bases and J by 2 bases, with 14 bases between the two germline ends. Complete variable domain (other parts from reference TRBV2 and TRBJ2-3): EPEVTQTPSHQVTQMGQEVILRCVPISNHLYFYWYRQILGQKVEFLVSFYNNEISEKSEIFDDQFSVERPDGSNFTLKIRSTKLEDSAMYFCASSEQAAIFTDTQYFGPGTRLTVL.

The count of this clonotype is one. The chain links TRBV11-2 to TRBJ1-1; D possibly corresponds to TRBD1 (6 bases). Looked up from germline, CDR1 is SGHAT and CDR2 is FQNNGV. V gave up 5 bases and J gave up 7 bases, with 17 bases separating them. This CDR3 is 14 amino acids long. CDR3 loop: CASSPTGAGREAFF. CDR3 nucleotides: TGTGCCAGCAGCCCCACGGGGGCAGGGCGTGAAGCTTTCTTT. Together with reference TRBV11-2 and TRBJ1-1, the CDR3 gives the full variable domain: EAGVAQSPRYKIIEKRQSVAFWCNPISGHATLYWYQQILGQGPKLLIQFQNNGVVDDSQLPKDRFSAERLKGVDSTLKIQPAKLEDSAVYLCASSPTGAGREAFFGQGTRLTVV.

The genes are TRBV15 and TRBJ1-1, with D possibly matching TRBD1 (5 bases). Germline-derived CDR1 and CDR2 are LNHNV and YYDKDF (reference sequence). This CDR3 is 14 amino acids long. Trimming removed 8 bases at V and 5 bases at J, with 18 bases between. The CDR3 spells CATGPGGVDTEAFF. For the CDR3, the DNA is TGTGCCACCGGACCGGGGGGGGTGGATACTGAAGCTTTCTTT.

V gene TRBV2 combines with J gene TRBJ2-1; D is possibly TRBD2 (6 bases). V was cut by 7 bases and J by 3 bases, with 13 bases left in between. This CDR3 has 14 residues. Germline values: CDR1 SNHLY, CDR2 FYNNEI. The CDR3 DNA sequence: TGTGCCAGCACCGGGACTGGTCGCTACAATGAGCAGTTCTTC. Translating gives CASTGTGRYNEQFF.

This clonotype was found many times. The rearrangement uses TRBV7-9 and TRBJ2-7; 10 nucleotides agree with TRBD2. Germline lookup yields CDR1 SEHNR and CDR2 FQNEAQ (reference sequence). The CDR3 runs 14 residues. Trimming removed 2 bases from V and 4 bases from J; junction bases left unmatched: 2. The CDR3 loop is CASSLSGRGYEQYF. DNA for the CDR3: TGTGCCAGCAGCTTAAGCGGGAGGGGTTACGAGCAGTACTTC.

This clonotype came up many times. The chain couples TRBV2 to TRBJ2-3, with TRBD2 matching over 13 bases. The CDR3 has 16 amino acids. CDR1 is SNHLY and CDR2 is FYNNEI in the germline V gene. J was trimmed by 5 bases and V by 0 bases; bases with no gene match: 2. In DNA form, the CDR3 reads TGTGCCAGCAGTGAAGCGACTAGCGGGAGGATAGATACGCAGTATTTT. Protein product: CASSEATSGRIDTQYF.

This clonotype was seen ten or more times. The chain joins TRBV28 to TRBJ2-7; the D gene is possibly TRBD1 (5 bases). V was pared by 6 bases and J by 4 bases, with 28 bases between. The CDR3 is 18 residues long. Germline CDR1 reads MDHEN; CDR2 reads SYDVKM. The CDR3 region is CASSSDSPGTLTFYEQYF. CDR3 DNA sequence: TGTGCCAGCAGCTCCGACAGCCCCGGAACGCTTACGTTTTACGAGCAGTACTTC. The full variable domain, its missing parts supplied by reference TRBV28 and TRBJ2-7, is DVKVTQSSRYLVKRTGEKVFLECVQDMDHENMFWYRQDPGLGLRLIYFSYDVKMKEKGDIPEGYSVSREKKERFSLILESASTNQTSMYLCASSSDSPGTLTFYEQYFGPGTRLTVT.